Included here is one T cell receptor (beta chain) sequence, with context. Its antigen is unknown. Base qualities are not recorded, but no much larger clone differs from it by a single base. The trim is 2 bases for V and 4 bases for J, with a gap of 11 bases between the germline ends. The CDR3 sequence holds 14 residues, the cysteine and phenylalanine included. The read is trimmed to its CDR3 DNA, 42 bases read in frame from base 1. CDR1 and CDR2, per the germline V gene, are SGHTA and FQGTGA. TCRbeta CDR3 regions were amplified from genomic DNA using the immunoSEQ Assay, a bias-controlled multiplex PCR. On the study's bioinformatics: The number of nucleated cells in each sample was estimated from the amplification of reference gene primers within the assay. To quantify the absolute abundance of each unique TCRbeta CDR3 rearrangement, sequence reads were collapsed and filtered. Productive Simpson clonality was computed per sample as the square root of Simpson's diversity index over productive rearrangements. Sourced from immuneACCESS, this table was stored by TCRdb with only in-frame sequences that have V and J called. A share of the clones is absent; for the studies checked, an unresolved V gene accounts for under half, and the remainder has no known explanation. V and J calls and clone size are those listed in that table; D and trimming were worked out from the DNA. The sample table contains about 63,000 clones; only one count was recorded for 80% to 90% of them. The ten largest clones take up about 5% of the sample.

This entry comes from a study of blood T cell repertoires in COVID-19 (dated by TCRdb to 2020 to 2021). At the level of the whole study: Samples covering the acute and convalescent phases of COVID-19 were provided by collaborators in the United States, Italy and Spain. The prospective study material was composed of cDNA or gDNA derived from T cells, B-cell-depleted T cells, or PBMCs. Deeply sampled blood TCRbeta repertoires from subjects exposed to, actively infected with, or recovered from COVID-19 were included in the dataset. The repertoires were released in a freely available public database meant as a resource for research on the immune response to SARS-CoV-2. The samples were drawn from two sources: the first 160 participants of the ongoing ImmuneRACE study, and over 950 subjects contributed by 6 global collaborators. A de-identified subject ID, COVID-19 status, age in years and sex were almost always included in the sample metadata. Where available, HLA class I and class II types were taken from metadata supplied by the sample provider and were not determined by assay-based typing. The paper as a whole reports these results and caveats: The amount of clinical and demographic metadata varied by source and participant and was provided uncurated.

Whole blood was collected in K2EDTA tubes by collaborating institutions according to the institutions' own protocols. For TCRbeta analysis, collaborators shipped samples as frozen whole blood, isolated PBMCs, or DNA extracted from either of those sample types. This receptor chain uses TRBV7-3 and TRBJ1-2; TRBD1 could be the D gene, as 6 bases match. Sample: peripheral blood. The sequence derives from a human donor in a cohort sampled during active COVID-19. CDR3 reads: CASSLDGGSYGYTF. The DNA is TGTGCCAGCAGCTTAGATGGGGGCTCCTATGGCTACACCTTC.